This T cell receptor (beta chain) was captured in a study of cutaneous CD30+ T cell lymphoproliferative disorder and hepatitis E (dated by TCRdb to 2016 to 2018). Libraries were constructed by the immunoSEQ multiplex PCR assay. TCRdb limited this immuneACCESS table to in-frame rearrangements with V and J called. A share of clones is missing; checked studies link under half to unresolved V genes, and the rest is unexplained. In all, the sample holds about 8,000 clones, and just under 75% of those were seen once. The ten largest clonotypes hold approximately 1% of the sample. Comment on this clone: Its antigen remains unidentified. Base-call qualities are not available, and no considerably larger clone is one nucleotide away.

Trimming costs V 5 bases and J 2 bases, and their ends lie 25 bases apart. The cysteine opens and the phenylalanine closes a CDR3 of 19 amino acids. Only the CDR3 DNA is retained, 57 bases long and in frame from the first base. CDR1 and CDR2, looked up from the germline V gene, are MDHEN and SYDVKM. The chain is assembled from TRBV28 and TRBJ2-1; D gene: possibly TRBD1, on 6 matching bases. This receptor was obtained from a human donor with a cutaneous T cell lymphoproliferative disorder associated with hepatitis E virus. The material sequenced was blood. The CDR3 reads CASSSRTVVVGSTYNEQFF. The DNA is as follows: TGTGCCAGCAGTAGTCGGACAGTTGTTGTGGGGAGCACCTACAATGAGCAGTTCTTC.